Sequencing of this T cell receptor beta chain was carried out in a study of T-cell reconstitution after alpha-beta-depleted transplantation in children. During its preparation, the TCRbeta library received unique molecular identifiers. TCRdb passed the PCR reads through MiXCR, listing each CDR3 protein once. The profile shows about 340,000 distinct CDR3 sequences, 10% to 15% of them singletons. This clonotype was found a few times. There are 14 residues in the CDR3. Germline V gives CDR1 SGHRS, CDR2 YFSETQ. V dropped 4 bases and J dropped 6; count of bases not matched to a gene: 7. The source material was PBMCs, sampled from the stem cell graft. The TCR originated in a human donor who donated a stem cell graft to a child with Fanconi anemia. The chain uses TRBV5-1 and TRBJ1-1; 9 positions agree with TRBD1. The CDR3 protein is CASSIGQGRAEAFF. CDR3 bases: TGCGCCAGCAGCATCGGACAGGGGAGGGCTGAAGCTTTCTTT.